The next 24 T cell receptor beta chains were all read from a single sample in a study of T-cell reconstitution after alpha-beta-depleted transplantation in children. Preparation of the TCRbeta library used unique molecular identifiers. TCRdb re-called the PCR reads through MiXCR, storing one row per CDR3 protein. This table has roughly 350,000 distinct CDR3 sequences, 10% appearing once. The specimen was PBMCs from the stem cell graft donor, collected from the stem cell graft. These receptors originate from a human donor who donated a stem cell graft to a child with acute lymphoblastic leukemia.

The CDR3 region has the DNA TGCAGTGCTAGCGGCAGCGGGAGCCCACTACCCTATTTCCACAATGAGCAGTTCTTC. Its protein is CSASGSGSPLPYFHNEQFF. The rearrangement links TRBV20-1 to TRBJ2-1; TRBD2 aligns across 8 bases. Germline CDR1 and CDR2: DFQATT and SNEGSKA (reference sequence). This CDR3 is built from 19 residues. The trim removed 3 bases at V and 5 bases at J, leaving 21 bases unmatched.

The sample holds a few counts of this clonotype. This chain joins TRBV5-5 and TRBJ2-5; unclear D gene. The CDR3 covers 15 residues. V was shortened by 5 bases and J by 5 bases, with 19 bases between the two germline ends. In germline, CDR1 is SGHKS, CDR2 YYEKEE (reference sequence). CDR3 sequence (DNA): TGTGCCAGCAGAGCAGAAGGACGGCTACGGGAGACCCAGTACTTC. Translated: CASRAEGRLRETQYF.

The sample holds a few counts of this clonotype. The chain employs TRBV4-1 and TRBJ2-5; 10 nucleotides align to TRBD2. Germline trimming cut 4 bases from V and 2 bases from J; bases unmatched to any gene: 13. The CDR3 is 18 residues long. Germline CDR1 is MGHRA and CDR2 is YSYEKL. CDR3 sequence: CASSRQTRQLAGQETQYF. DNA for the CDR3: TGCGCCAGCAGCCGCCAGACCAGACAACTAGCGGGACAAGAGACCCAGTACTTC.

This clonotype was recorded at least ten times. The rearrangement joins TRBV4-1 to TRBJ2-7; D is perhaps TRBD1 or TRBD2 (5 bases each). CDR1 is MGHRA, CDR2 YSYEKL, per germline. The CDR3 runs to 15 residues. V shed 0 bases and J shed 1 base, with 10 bases lying between them. CDR3 in amino acids: CASSQDPGTSYEQYF. The CDR3 DNA is TGCGCCAGCAGCCAAGATCCAGGGACGTCCTACGAGCAGTACTTC.

The chain recombines TRBV18 with TRBJ1-5; tentative D call: TRBD1 (5 bases). The CDR3 length is 17 residues. Germline V gene lookup returns CDR1 KGHSH and CDR2 LQKENI. Trimming shortened V by 3 bases and J by 2 bases, and 17 bases separated the two germline ends. The CDR3 sequence is CASSPAWSREGNQPQHF. CDR3 bases: TGTGCCAGCTCACCGGCTTGGAGCAGGGAAGGCAATCAGCCCCAGCATTTT.

This clonotype showed up just a few times. The V gene is TRBV4-1, the J gene TRBJ1-5; D ambiguous. CDR1 and CDR2 (germline): MGHRA, YSYEKL. The CDR3 is 15 residues long. V was pared by 0 bases and J by 7 bases, with 13 bases between. CDR3 bases: TGCGCCAGCAGCCAAGATGAGAGGGCGGAGCAGCCCCAGCATTTT. Translated, it gives CASSQDERAEQPQHF.

This clonotype was counted between two and nine times. The V and J genes are TRBV30 and TRBJ2-3; the D gene could be TRBD1 or TRBD2 (5 bases each). V lost 2 bases to trimming and J lost 0 bases, with 15 bases between them. CDR3 length: 16 residues. Germline V gene lookup returns CDR1 GTSNPN and CDR2 SVGIG (reference sequence). CDR3 nucleotides: TGTGCCTGGAGTATCCTGGGACCCCGAAGCACAGATACGCAGTATTTT. It specifies CAWSILGPRSTDTQYF.

In this sample, this clonotype turned up a few times. This chain connects TRBV15 to TRBJ1-1, with D uncertain. Germline V gene sequence: CDR1 LNHNV, CDR2 YYDKDF (reference sequence). Trimming shortened V by 3 bases and J by 3 bases, and 11 bases separated the two germline ends. This CDR3 region has 14 residues. The CDR3 here is CATSRDRAHTEAFF. Written as DNA, the CDR3 is TGTGCCACCAGCAGGGACCGGGCGCACACTGAAGCTTTCTTT.

The chain carries TRBV15 and TRBJ2-1, with TRBD2 matching over 9 bases. J lost 8 bases, V lost 0 bases, and 5 bases had no gene match. Germline V gene sequence: CDR1 LNHNV, CDR2 YYDKDF (reference sequence). CDR3 size: 15 residues. CDR3 nucleotides: TGTGCCACCAGCAGAGATGCGGGAGGGGGCGATGAGCAGTTCTTC. Amino acids: CATSRDAGGGDEQFF.

This clonotype came up many times. V gene TRBV7-9 combines with J gene TRBJ2-3; unclear D gene. This CDR3 spans 12 amino acids. Deletions cut 2 bases from V and 2 bases from J, with 2 bases between. Germline-derived CDR1 and CDR2 are SEHNR and FQNEAQ (reference sequence). The CDR3 nucleotides are TGTGCCAGCAGCTTAATCACAGATACGCAGTATTTT. It is translated as CASSLITDTQYF.

In its sample, this clonotype was seen a few times. The chain carries TRBV20-1 and TRBJ2-6; TRBD1 is a possible D gene (5 bases). Germline CDR1 DFQATT, CDR2 SNEGSKA (reference sequence). V dropped 8 bases and J dropped 7 bases, with 12 bases sitting between them. CDR3 length equals 12 residues. CDR3 nucleotides: TGCAGTCTCAGGGCCCTAGCCAACGTCCTGACTTTC. It is translated as CSLRALANVLTF.

Many counts were recorded for this clonotype. The chain couples TRBV3-1 to TRBJ1-1; D is possibly TRBD1 (6 bases). The V gene lost 4 bases and the J gene lost 4 bases, with 13 bases spanning the gap. In germline, CDR1 is LGHDT, CDR2 YNNKEL (reference sequence). The CDR3 is 14 amino acids. In DNA, the CDR3 is TGTGCCAGCAGCCCGAACAGGGCTAGCACTGAAGCTTTCTTT. It codes for CASSPNRASTEAFF.

The V call is TRBV7-6, the J call TRBJ2-3, with 7 bases fitting TRBD2. Germline CDR1 and CDR2: SGHVS and FNYEAQ. After removal of 6 bases from V and 0 bases from J, the junction contained 6 bases not matched to a gene. This CDR3 is built from 15 residues. CDR3 sequence: CASRSSGISTDTQYF. The CDR3 DNA reads TGTGCCAGCAGATCCAGCGGGATTAGCACAGATACGCAGTATTTT.

The chain uses TRBV11-2 and TRBJ1-1, with unresolved D. The CDR3 contains 13 residues. CDR1 is SGHAT and CDR2 is FQNNGV in the germline V gene. Trimming stripped 1 base from V and 7 bases from J, with 10 bases between. CDR3 in DNA: TGTGCCAGCAGCTTAGTAGGGCGGATTGAAGCTTTCTTT. The encoded protein is CASSLVGRIEAFF.

This sequence joins TRBV19 and TRBJ1-4; a possible D gene is TRBD1 (6 bases). Germline-derived CDR1 and CDR2 are LNHDA and SQIVND (reference sequence). This CDR3 region has 15 residues. V lost 8 bases and J 3 bases, leaving 16 bases between the germline ends. The CDR3 nucleotides are TGTGCCAGTCGACCGCCGGGACAAGCTAATGAAAAACTGTTTTTT. This sequence encodes CASRPPGQANEKLFF. The full variable domain, completed using reference TRBV19 and TRBJ1-4, is DGGITQSPKYLFRKEGQNVTLSCEQNLNHDAMYWYRQDPGQGLRLIYYSQIVNDFQKGDIAEGYSVSREKKESFPLTVTSAQKNPTAFYLCASRPPGQANEKLFFGSGTQLSVL.

The sample holds a few counts of this clonotype. The chain joins TRBV7-9 to TRBJ1-1; D ambiguous. Germline V gene sequence: CDR1 SEHNR, CDR2 FQNEAQ (reference sequence). Trimming shortened V by 5 bases and J by 4 bases, and 11 bases separated the two germline ends. This CDR3 has 13 amino acids. The CDR3 DNA reads TGTGCCAGCAGCATCGGCGCGTCCACTGAAGCTTTCTTT. It is translated as CASSIGASTEAFF.

The chain has TRBV10-3 and TRBJ1-5; no definite D call. This CDR3 is 15 amino acids long. Germline-derived CDR1 and CDR2 are ENHRY and SYGVKD. V shed 2 bases and J shed 0 bases, with 8 bases lying between them. The CDR3, as DNA: TGTGCCATCAGTGAGAGGGAGCCTAGCAATCAGCCCCAGCATTTT. This translates into CAISEREPSNQPQHF.

V and J are TRBV4-3 and TRBJ1-1; no clear D. Germline values: CDR1 LGHNA, CDR2 YSLEER. Deletions cut 0 bases from V and 1 base from J, with 9 bases between. The length of the CDR3 is 15 residues. For the CDR3, the DNA is TGCGCCAGCAGCCAAGATGAAGGCGCGAACACTGAAGCTTTCTTT. It codes for CASSQDEGANTEAFF.

This clonotype has only a few counts. This chain connects TRBV28 to TRBJ1-3; perhaps TRBD1 as D (6 bases). Deletions cut 8 bases from V and 3 bases from J, with 14 bases between. The CDR3 length is 14 residues. Germline CDR1 and CDR2: MDHEN and SYDVKM. Here the CDR3 DNA reads TGTGCCAGCCACCTCGGACAGTTTGGAAACACCATATATTTT. Amino acid sequence: CASHLGQFGNTIYF.

J is TRBJ2-7 and V is TRBV28; maybe TRBD2 (6 bases). V shed 4 bases and J shed 4 bases, with 14 bases lying between them. The length of the CDR3 is 14 residues. Germline CDR1 MDHEN, CDR2 SYDVKM. The CDR3 reads CASSSRLGAYEQYF. As DNA, the CDR3 is TGTGCCAGCAGTTCCAGACTAGGTGCATACGAGCAGTACTTC.

This clonotype was found a few times. This chain uses TRBV3-1 with TRBJ2-1; 9 positions match TRBD2. This CDR3 is 18 amino acids long. CDR1 is LGHDT and CDR2 is YNNKEL in the germline V gene (reference sequence). With V trimmed by 0 bases and J by 7 bases, 13 bases remained unmatched. CDR3 residues: CASSQESGGLAGRNEQFF. The CDR3 DNA is TGTGCCAGCAGCCAAGAGTCCGGGGGGCTAGCGGGAAGGAATGAGCAGTTCTTC.

This clonotype was recorded many times. The CDR3 sequence: CAWRTGGVNEKLFF. CDR3 sequence (DNA): TGTGCCTGGAGGACAGGGGGTGTTAATGAAAAACTGTTTTTT. The rearrangement uses TRBV30 and TRBJ1-4, with 9 bases matching TRBD1. With 3 bases clipped from V and 4 bases from J, the junction kept 3 bases outside the gene matches. The CDR3 covers 14 residues. In germline, CDR1 is GTSNPN, CDR2 SVGIG (reference sequence).

This clonotype came up many times. The CDR3 loop reads CASSLDSQETQYF. As DNA, the CDR3 is TGTGCCAGCAGTTTAGACAGCCAAGAGACCCAGTACTTC. The chain combines TRBV12-3 or TRBV12-4 with TRBJ2-5; D not resolved. Trimming took 1 base from V and 1 from J, leaving 4 bases between them. This CDR3 is built from 13 residues.

The V call is TRBV5-1, the J call TRBJ2-7, with 9 bases that match TRBD2. The V segment lost 2 bases and the J segment 3 bases; nucleotides outside the gene matches: 3. The CDR3 sequence is 14 residues long. Germline CDR1 is SGHRS and CDR2 is YFSETQ. CDR3 in amino acids: CASSFGTSIYEQYF. The CDR3 DNA sequence: TGCGCCAGCAGCTTTGGGACTAGCATCTACGAGCAGTACTTC.